This T cell receptor (beta chain) originates from a study of beta chain features in type 1 diabetes. Study-level points and caveats: Significant though moderate, a shortening of TCRB CDR3s appeared in all four CD4+ subsets of Type 1 diabetes patients. A possible short-template PCR bias applies equally to patients and controls. Diminished insertions and augmented deletions at VDJ junctions characterized type 1 diabetes patients. Naive, central memory and Treg TCRB repertoires appeared more alike in patients than in healthy donors.

Every sorted population was more than 95% pure. This clone was seen a handful of times. Its antigen remains unknown. The CDR3 consists of 16 residues. The germline CDR1 and CDR2 sequences are MNHNY and SVGAGI (reference sequence). The ends were cut back, 5 bases at V and 0 bases at J, with 14 bases in the middle. cDNA synthesis used the whole RNA isolate, giving expressed TCRB sequences. The table came from immunoSEQ multiplex PCR; TCRdb's copy has only in-frame clones and leaves some out. The data show about 700,000 clones, around 15% seen once. This TCR derives from a young man with type 1 diabetes. V is TRBV6-6 and J is TRBJ1-5; a weak D match, TRBD1 (6 bases). What was sequenced was naive CD4+ T cells from blood. The CDR3 DNA reads as TGTGCCAGCAGTACATGGACAGTCTATAGCAATCAGCCCCAGCATTTT. This encodes CASSTWTVYSNQPQHF.